This TCR beta chain was captured by sequencing in a study of T cell responses to AZD1222 COVID-19 vaccine. Assay: immunoSEQ multiplex PCR; the TCRdb copy retains only in-frame clones and omits some. The table records tens of thousands of clones, roughly 90% of them present only once. The CDR3 is 15 residues long. The germline CDR1 and CDR2 sequences are SGHRS and YFSETQ. Trimming took 0 bases from V and 6 from J; bases not matched to a gene: 7. The chain couples TRBV5-1 to TRBJ2-7; 9 nucleotides agree with TRBD1. This TCR derives from an adult in good health. This sample comprised peripheral blood, obtained on day 0 of AZD1222 vaccination. CDR3 sequence (DNA): TGCGCCAGCAGCTTGGTGGGGGGACAGGGCTTCGAGCAGTACTTC. This encodes CASSLVGGQGFEQYF. The variable domain in full, completed from reference TRBV5-1 and TRBJ2-7, reads KAGVTQTPRYLIKTRGQQVTLSCSPISGHRSVSWYQQTPGQGLQFLFEYFSETQRNKGNFPGRFSGRQFSNSRSEMNVSTLELGDSALYLCASSLVGGQGFEQYFGPGTRLTVT.